This T cell receptor beta chain was captured in a study of blood T cells in healthy people across ages. Study findings and constraints: Naive CD4+ cell counts and diversity both ran higher in long-lived than in aged donors.

The CDR3 runs 14 residues. Worth noting for this clonotype: Its specificity is unknown. It may be a read error: a sequence one base away is much more abundant.

A second PCR of 7 to 11 cycles used a sample-barcoded 5' primer and a J-beta primer mix. TCRdb itself ran the 5' RACE reads through MiXCR, one entry per CDR3 protein. Of about 1.8 million distinct CDR3 sequences listed, roughly 49% are singletons. Healthy Caucasians from Russia aged roughly 6 to 90 served as donors. Sequencing was done on a sample of blood. The chain joins TRBV12-3 or TRBV12-4 to TRBJ2-5; TRBD1 agrees at 9 bases. This TCR was sampled from a woman in her thirties or forties in good health. CDR3 protein: CASSKGQGREIQYF. In nucleotides, the CDR3 is TGTGCCAGCAGCAAGGGACAGGGTAGAGAGATCCAGTACTTC.